A selection of T cell receptor beta chains follows, all from one sample in a study of T-cell reconstitution after alpha-beta-depleted transplantation in children. TCRdb reprocessed the PCR reads with MiXCR, giving one entry per CDR3 protein. The sample comprises around 370,000 distinct CDR3 sequences, approximately 10% of which are singletons, and roughly 2.5% rests with the top ten. The sequencing here drew on PBMCs from the stem cell graft donor, taken from the stem cell graft. The receptors originated from a human donor who donated a stem cell graft to a child with acute lymphoblastic leukemia. The CDR3 runs from the conserved cysteine through the conserved F or W. Each record gives: D gene, clone size, J gene, V gene, CDR3 DNA, CDR3 protein. D genes are given only for firm matches. Size is omitted from some rows. Given values are once, few, many or a class for expanded clones.

TRBD1,many,TRBJ2-1,TRBV29-1,TGCAGCGTTACGGCAGGGGGTAATGAGCAGTTCTTC,CSVTAGGNEQFF
-,many,TRBJ2-7,TRBV5-1,TGCGCCAGCAGCTTGTGGGACGAGCAGTACTTC,CASSLWDEQYF
-,-,TRBJ1-6,TRBV7-9,TGTGCCAGCAGTCGGGACCGAGACGGTTCACCCCTCCACTTT,CASSRDRDGSPLHF
-,few,TRBJ1-5,TRBV5-1,TGCGCCAGCAGCTTGGAGGGGTTGCCTCAGCCCCAGCATTTT,CASSLEGLPQPQHF
-,-,TRBJ2-7,TRBV7-9,TGTGCCAGCAGCTTAGACACCAACTCCTACGAGCAGTACTTC,CASSLDTNSYEQYF
-,-,TRBJ2-1,TRBV6-1,TGTGCCAGCACCCAAGGGGTCTTGGGGAATGAGCAGTTCTTC,CASTQGVLGNEQFF
-,many,TRBJ1-2,TRBV29-1,TGCAGCGTTGATCTGGACAGACCCGCTAACTATGGCTACACCTTC,CSVDLDRPANYGYTF
-,few,TRBJ1-1,TRBV12-2,TGTGCAAGCCCCCGGGGGGTCACTGAAGCTTTCTTT,CASPRGVTEAFF
TRBD2,-,TRBJ2-3,TRBV5-1,TGCGCCAGCAGCGTAGGGACTAGCGGGAGTGGTGATACGCAGTATTTT,CASSVGTSGSGDTQYF
-,-,TRBJ2-1,TRBV7-2,TGTGCCAGCCGGGGAGTGGGGCGCCCCGCGAACAATGAGCAGTTCTTC,CASRGVGRPANNEQFF
-,many,TRBJ2-1,TRBV18,TGTGCCAGCTCCCGAGCGGGACAAAGGAATGAGCAGTTCTTC,CASSRAGQRNEQFF
-,-,TRBJ2-3,TRBV7-7,TGTGCTAGCAGCTTACGGGAGCTAACAGATACGCAGTATTTT,CASSLRELTDTQYF
-,few,TRBJ1-1,TRBV20-1,TGCAGTGCTAGAGGCGGGGGGGAAACTGAAGCTTTCTTT,CSARGGGETEAFF
TRBD1,few,TRBJ1-1,TRBV12-3/TRBV12-4,TGTGCCAGCAGTTTAAGGACAGGGGGCCCGAACACTGAAGCTTTCTTT,CASSLRTGGPNTEAFF
-,-,TRBJ2-7,TRBV7-2,TGTGCCAGCAGCTTAGCACCGGGACCACCCTACGAGCAGTACTTC,CASSLAPGPPYEQYF
-,-,TRBJ2-7,TRBV6-2/TRBV6-3,TGTGCCAGCAGAACCGGGACCTCCTACGAGCAGTACTTC,CASRTGTSYEQYF
-,few,TRBJ2-7,TRBV5-6,TGTGCCAGCAGCTTGTTTTCTCACTACGAGCAGTACTTC,CASSLFSHYEQYF
-,-,TRBJ2-3,TRBV7-2,TGTGCCAGCAGCCCTTCAGGCCCGGGGGATACGCAGTATTTT,CASSPSGPGDTQYF
TRBD2,-,TRBJ2-4,TRBV5-1,TGCGCCAGCAGCTTTTCTCCGGGACTAGTTGGCATTCAGTACTTC,CASSFSPGLVGIQYF
-,-,TRBJ2-7,TRBV24-1,TGTGCCACCAGTCCGCACAACGGCGACGAGCAGTACTTC,CATSPHNGDEQYF
TRBD1,few,TRBJ2-7,TRBV7-9,TGTGCCAGCAGCGCCCGGGACAGGGCCCCCTACTCCTACGAGCAGTACTTC,CASSARDRAPYSYEQYF
-,many,TRBJ2-2,TRBV6-2/TRBV6-3,TGTGCCAGCAGTCGCACCCTCCGATACTATACCGGGGAGCTGTTTTTT,CASSRTLRYYTGELFF
TRBD1,many,TRBJ2-5,TRBV29-1,TGCAGCTCTAGGACAGGCCAAGAGACCCAGTACTTC,CSSRTGQETQYF
TRBD2,-,TRBJ2-3,TRBV11-2,TGTGCCAGCAGCTGGAAGCGGGGGGGCACAGATACGCAGTATTTT,CASSWKRGGTDTQYF
TRBD1,few,TRBJ1-3,TRBV7-6,TGTGCCAGCAGCTTAGCCTACAGGGGGCATGGCTCTGGAAACACCATATATTTT,CASSLAYRGHGSGNTIYF
-,-,TRBJ2-3,TRBV7-9,TGTGCCAGCAGCTTAGCCCTCACTAGGACAGATACGCAGTATTTT,CASSLALTRTDTQYF
TRBD1,-,TRBJ1-1,TRBV7-2,TGTGCCCGCAGCTTAGGGCAGGGGGGTACTGAAGCTTTCTTT,CARSLGQGGTEAFF
TRBD1,-,TRBJ2-7,TRBV5-1,TGCGCCAGCAGCTCCGGACAGGGGGCGGACGAGCAGTACTTC,CASSSGQGADEQYF
-,few,TRBJ1-6,TRBV10-2,TGCGCCAGCAGTAAACGTCTGCAGGGAGACCAATATAATTCACCCCTCCACTTT,CASSKRLQGDQYNSPLHF
TRBD1,-,TRBJ1-2,TRBV19,TGTGCCAGTAGTAGGAGGGGGCCTAACTATGGCTACACCTTC,CASSRRGPNYGYTF
TRBD2,-,TRBJ2-3,TRBV29-1,TGCAGCGTTGATCTTAGCGGGAGGAGTGGGACGCAGTATTTT,CSVDLSGRSGTQYF
TRBD2,-,TRBJ2-1,TRBV20-1,TGCAGTGCTAGATCGGCGGGAGGCGGGTTTATGGATGAGCAGTTCTTC,CSARSAGGGFMDEQFF
-,-,TRBJ2-5,TRBV4-3,TGCGCCAGCAGCCAAGGTGTCGGCCAAGAGACCCAGTACTTC,CASSQGVGQETQYF
TRBD2,few,TRBJ2-7,TRBV6-5,TGTGCCAGCAGTTCTCCAGCGGGAAGGGACGAGCAGTACTTC,CASSSPAGRDEQYF
-,-,TRBJ2-3,TRBV20-1,TGCAGTGCCCCACCAGTCGAGGGCACAGATACGCAGTATTTT,CSAPPVEGTDTQYF